These 30 T cell receptor beta chains were all obtained from the same sample, sequenced in a study of T-cell memory formation after mild COVID-19. TCRdb itself ran the 5' RACE reads through MiXCR, one entry per CDR3 protein. This table has about 340,000 distinct CDR3 sequences, about 16% appearing once. Material for sequencing was PBMCs or a T cell subset sorted from them (not recorded which). These receptors were obtained from a man younger than 35 who had mild COVID-19 (a few samples of this study predate the infection). Cell type and time point are not known.

This clonotype showed up just a few times. The chain joins TRBV10-3 to TRBJ2-5; 8 nucleotides match TRBD1. V lost 6 bases to trimming and J lost 3 bases; unmatched junction nucleotides: 6. The CDR3 covers 14 residues. Germline values: CDR1 ENHRY, CDR2 SYGVKD. The DNA for the CDR3 is TGTGCCATCAGAGAGACAGGGGTAGAAGAGACCCAGTACTTC. The encoded protein is CAIRETGVEETQYF.

This sequence joins TRBV28 and TRBJ1-2; 8 nucleotides align to TRBD1. Germline V gives CDR1 MDHEN, CDR2 SYDVKM. The V segment lost 7 bases and the J segment 4 bases; nucleotides outside the gene matches: 11. This CDR3 spans 15 amino acids. The CDR3 reads CASNPPGQGSYGYTF. The CDR3 bases are TGTGCCAGCAACCCACCCGGACAGGGCAGCTATGGCTACACCTTC.

The chain uses TRBV6-5 and TRBJ2-3, with D unclear. With 6 bases removed from V and 0 bases from J, the gap between germline ends came to 7 bases. CDR1 MNHEY and CDR2 SVGAGI come from the germline V gene. This CDR3 spans 13 amino acids. CDR3 sequence (DNA): TGTGCCAGCAGAATCTCTAGCACAGATACGCAGTATTTT. Encoded protein: CASRISSTDTQYF.

The table lists this clonotype with a few counts. The rearrangement links TRBV7-2 to TRBJ2-2; D might be TRBD1 (5 bases). The germline gives CDR1 SGHTA, CDR2 FQGNSA. The CDR3 contains 14 residues. The ends were cut back, 5 bases at V and 1 base at J, with 8 bases in the middle. CDR3 DNA sequence: TGTGCCAGCAGCGAGCAGGGGAACACCGGGGAGCTGTTTTTT. Its protein is CASSEQGNTGELFF.

The chain couples TRBV10-3 to TRBJ1-2; perhaps TRBD1 as D (6 bases). Germline assignment: CDR1 ENHRY and CDR2 SYGVKD. CDR3 size: 17 residues. Trimming took off 3 bases at V and 6 bases at J, with 23 bases between the two ends. CDR3 region: CAISDLPLSRGRHGYTF. In DNA, the CDR3 is TGTGCCATCAGTGATTTACCTTTAAGCAGGGGACGGCATGGCTACACCTTC.

This clonotype has a count of ten or more. V usage is TRBV18 and J usage is TRBJ2-3; 9 nucleotides line up with TRBD1. The germline V gene encodes CDR1 KGHSH and CDR2 LQKENI. The V and J ends lost 5 bases and 0 bases, in that order; junction bases with no gene match: 6. The CDR3 is 16 residues long. The CDR3 sequence: CASSAQGADSTDTQYF. CDR3 coding DNA: TGTGCCAGCTCAGCACAGGGGGCGGATAGCACAGATACGCAGTATTTT.

The chain has TRBV5-1 and TRBJ2-7; TRBD2 matches at 10 bases. The CDR3 extends over 16 amino acids. From germline, CDR1 is SGHRS and CDR2 YFSETQ. V gave up 1 base and J gave up 0 bases; unmatched junction bases: 4. The CDR3 loop is CASSLQPSGSSYEQYF. For the CDR3, the DNA is TGCGCCAGCAGCTTGCAGCCTAGCGGGAGCTCCTACGAGCAGTACTTC.

This chain links TRBV11-1 with TRBJ2-1; D remains ambiguous. Trimming took off 4 bases at V and 1 base at J, with 17 bases between the two ends. Germline values: CDR1 SGHAT, CDR2 FQDESV (reference sequence). The CDR3 consists of 17 residues. The CDR3 sequence: CASSSGLDKKSYNEQFF. DNA for the CDR3: TGTGCCAGCAGCTCCGGGTTAGATAAAAAATCCTACAATGAGCAGTTCTTC.

The chain recombines TRBV6-5 with TRBJ2-7; TRBD2 matches 13 bases. This CDR3 contains 14 residues. Germline assignment: CDR1 MNHEY and CDR2 SVGAGI. After removal of 6 bases from V and 2 bases from J, the junction contained 1 base not matched to a gene. The CDR3 sequence is CASRGTSGAYEQYF. The CDR3 DNA reads as TGTGCCAGCAGGGGGACTAGCGGGGCCTACGAGCAGTACTTC.

The chain joins TRBV7-9 to TRBJ2-3, with TRBD2 as a possible D gene (5 bases). V lost 4 bases, J lost 6 bases, and 11 bases lay in between. The CDR3 is 13 residues long. CDR1 SEHNR and CDR2 FQNEAQ come from the germline V gene (reference sequence). CDR3 loop: CASSSGDLDTQYF. CDR3 coding DNA: TGTGCCAGCAGCTCCGGGGATCTGGATACGCAGTATTTT.

This clonotype has more than one count but fewer than ten. This chain links TRBV7-9 with TRBJ1-6; TRBD1 agrees at 7 bases. Germline V gene sequence: CDR1 SEHNR, CDR2 FQNEAQ (reference sequence). The V segment lost 4 bases and the J segment 6 bases; nucleotides outside the gene matches: 6. CDR3 size: 15 residues. The CDR3 spells CASSSRQGANSPLHF. Written as DNA, the CDR3 is TGTGCCAGCAGCTCGCGACAGGGTGCTAATTCACCCCTCCACTTT.

CDR3 in amino acids: CASRGTNSYNEQFF. The CDR3 nucleotides read TGTGCCAGCAGGGGGACAAACTCCTACAATGAGCAGTTCTTC. V is TRBV6-1 and J is TRBJ2-1; D might be TRBD1 (6 bases). V gave up 6 bases and J gave up 0 bases, with 9 bases separating them. CDR1 and CDR2 (germline): MNHNS, SASEGT. The CDR3 is 14 residues long.

This clonotype was seen a few times. The chain is built from TRBV6-5 and TRBJ2-7, with TRBD1 matching 9 bases. The germline V gene encodes CDR1 MNHEY and CDR2 SVGAGI. Trimming took 6 bases from V and 2 from J; bases not matched to a gene: 11. The CDR3 is 16 residues long. This CDR3 reads CASSPARGQGPYEQYV. In nucleotides, the CDR3 is TGTGCCAGCAGCCCCGCACGGGGACAGGGCCCCTACGAGCAGTACGTC.

This clonotype turned up a few times. The chain has TRBV4-3 and TRBJ2-5; D not certain. Per the germline V gene, CDR1 is LGHNA and CDR2 is YSLEER. This CDR3 has 16 amino acids. V dropped 0 bases and J dropped 7 bases, with 18 bases sitting between them. The CDR3 region is CASSQDRWLGAGTQYF. CDR3 nucleotide sequence: TGCGCCAGCAGCCAAGATAGATGGCTAGGAGCAGGGACCCAGTACTTC.

This clonotype was observed a few times. CDR3 sequence reads: CASSLRTGASYEQYF. CDR3 DNA sequence: TGCGCCAGCAGCTTAAGGACAGGGGCTTCCTACGAGCAGTACTTC. The chain is built from TRBV5-1 and TRBJ2-7; 9 bases map to TRBD1. Germline V gives CDR1 SGHRS, CDR2 YFSETQ. This CDR3 spans 15 amino acids. V was pared by 2 bases and J by 1 base, with 4 bases of the junction left unmatched.

This clonotype has more than one count but fewer than ten. The rearrangement joins TRBV5-4 to TRBJ2-7; 8 bases agree with TRBD1. This CDR3 is 14 amino acids long. J gave up 3 bases and V 2 bases, and 4 bases lay outside the gene matches. Germline values: CDR1 SGHNT, CDR2 YYREEE (reference sequence). The CDR3 DNA is TGTGCCAGCAGCTTTTTGGGACAGGACTACGAGCAGTACTTC. Encoded protein: CASSFLGQDYEQYF.

This rearrangement joins TRBV20-1 to TRBJ2-2; weak D call: TRBD1 (6 bases). The CDR3 runs to 14 residues. The V gene lost 2 bases and the J gene lost 1 base, with 8 bases spanning the gap. Germline loops: CDR1 DFQATT, CDR2 SNEGSKA (reference sequence). The CDR3 region has the DNA TGCAGTGCTAGACCGACAGGGAACACCGGGGAGCTGTTTTTT. Translation gives CSARPTGNTGELFF.

At least ten counts were recorded for this clonotype. The CDR3 sequence is CASSIRWGLTDTQYF. For the CDR3, the DNA is TGTGCCAGCAGCATACGGTGGGGACTCACAGATACGCAGTATTTT. V and J are TRBV9 and TRBJ2-3; perhaps TRBD2 as D (6 bases). The germline V gene has CDR1 SGDLS and CDR2 YYNGEE. The V end lost 4 bases, the J end lost 2 bases, and 14 bases lay between the germline ends. The CDR3 spans 15 residues.

This clonotype was detected only a few times. The J gene is TRBJ2-7, the V gene TRBV30; 9 bases align to TRBD1. CDR1 and CDR2 (germline): GTSNPN, SVGIG (reference sequence). With 5 bases clipped from V and 6 bases from J, the junction kept 2 bases outside the gene matches. The CDR3 length is 11 residues. The CDR3 protein is CAWATGGEQYF. For the CDR3, the DNA is TGTGCCTGGGCGACAGGGGGCGAGCAGTACTTC.

This clonotype was counted a few times. The CDR3 is CASRPGQGDTQYF. Written as DNA, the CDR3 is TGTGCCAGCAGACCAGGACAGGGGGATACGCAGTATTTT. The V and J genes are TRBV28 and TRBJ2-3; 9 bases match TRBD1. The CDR3 is 13 amino acids. J gave up 6 bases and V 6 bases, and 4 bases lay outside the gene matches. Germline values: CDR1 MDHEN, CDR2 SYDVKM.

In its sample, this clonotype was seen a few times. The chain joins TRBV20-1 to TRBJ2-5; TRBD2 matches at 8 bases. CDR1 and CDR2 (germline): DFQATT, SNEGSKA (reference sequence). J gave up 5 bases and V 1 base, and 6 bases lay outside the gene matches. The CDR3 runs 14 residues. CDR3 coding DNA: TGCAGTGCTAGAGTTCGGGGGGGGCCGGAGACCCAGTACTTC. Protein product: CSARVRGGPETQYF.

This clonotype appeared a few times. This chain links TRBV6-5 with TRBJ1-2, with 7 bases that match TRBD1. There are 14 residues in the CDR3. The trim removed 6 bases at V and 7 bases at J, leaving 11 bases unmatched. The germline V gene encodes CDR1 MNHEY and CDR2 SVGAGI. CDR3 coding DNA: TGTGCCAGCAGGCTAATCGACAGGGATCGTGGCTACACCTTC. Protein: CASRLIDRDRGYTF.

The gene calls are TRBV6-2 or TRBV6-3 and TRBJ2-1, with D unclear. Germline CDR1 MNHEY, CDR2 SVGEGT. The CDR3 is 16 residues long. Trimming took off 2 bases at V and 4 bases at J, with 15 bases between the two ends. Here the CDR3 DNA reads TGTGCCAGCAGTTACAGACGGCATCTCCAGTACAATGAGCAGTTCTTC. Translating gives CASSYRRHLQYNEQFF.

This sequence joins TRBV6-5 and TRBJ1-2, with D perhaps matching TRBD1 (5 bases). The CDR3 is made up of 13 amino acids. Germline V gene data show CDR1 as MNHEY and CDR2 as SVGAGI. V lost 6 bases and J lost 1, with 9 bases in between. CDR3 sequence (DNA): TGTGCCAGCAGAGGGACCCTTAACTATGGCTACACCTTC. Translating gives CASRGTLNYGYTF.

This rearrangement joins TRBV11-2 to TRBJ2-7; possible D gene TRBD1, 6 bases. The CDR3 loop spans 12 amino acids. V was cut by 5 bases and J by 4 bases, with 9 bases left in between. In germline, CDR1 is SGHAT, CDR2 FQNNGV. The CDR3 DNA reads as TGTGCCAGCAGCGGGGGCCTTTACGAGCAGTACTTC. Translation: CASSGGLYEQYF.

This clonotype was seen more than once but under ten times. The chain employs TRBV3-1 and TRBJ1-5; D uncertain. CDR3 length: 12 residues. Germline V gives CDR1 LGHDT, CDR2 YNNKEL (reference sequence). V was shortened by 1 base and J by 11 bases, with 9 bases between the two germline ends. The CDR3 protein is CASSQGELAQHF. In DNA, the CDR3 is TGTGCCAGCAGCCAAGGGGAATTGGCCCAGCATTTT. The full variable domain, completed using reference TRBV3-1 and TRBJ1-5, is DTAVSQTPKYLVTQMGNDKSIKCEQNLGHDTMYWYKQDSKKFLKIMFSYNNKELIINETVPNRFSPKSPDKAHLNLHINSLELGDSAVYFCASSQGELAQHFGDGTRLSIL.

This sequence joins TRBV4-3 and TRBJ1-6, with D maybe TRBD1 (5 bases). Germline CDR1 and CDR2: LGHNA and YSLEER. The CDR3 contains 18 residues. The V and J ends lost 6 bases and 0 bases respectively, with 18 bases between them. DNA of the CDR3: TGCGCCAGCAGTCAGGAGGACTTCGGGGGCTCCTATAATTCACCCCTCCACTTT. This sequence encodes CASSQEDFGGSYNSPLHF.

This clonotype turned up a few times. V gene TRBV27 combines with J gene TRBJ2-7; D ambiguous. The V gene lost 5 bases and the J gene lost 2 bases, with 7 bases spanning the gap. Per germline, CDR1 MNHEY and CDR2 SMNVEV (reference sequence). The CDR3 consists of 12 residues. The CDR3 DNA is TGTGCCAGCAGTCCATCCGCCTACGAGCAGTACTTC. This gives the protein CASSPSAYEQYF.

This clonotype occurred a few times. The chain's CDR3 is CASSPPYSSYNEQFF. In DNA form, the CDR3 reads TGTGCCAGCAGTCCGCCTTATAGCTCCTACAATGAGCAGTTCTTC. The rearrangement uses TRBV5-6 and TRBJ2-1; D gene unclear. Germline V CDR1 and CDR2: SGHDT, YYEEEE. The CDR3 covers 15 residues. V gave up 5 bases and J gave up 0 bases, with 12 bases separating them. Looking up the rest from reference TRBV5-6 and TRBJ2-1 gives the full variable domain: DAGVTQSPTHLIKTRGQQVTLRCSPKSGHDTVSWYQQALGQGPQFIFQYYEEEERQRGNFPDRFSGHQFPNYSSELNVNALLLGDSALYLCASSPPYSSYNEQFFGPGTRLTVL.

This chain connects TRBV15 to TRBJ2-1, with 10 positions matching TRBD2. Germline V CDR1 and CDR2: LNHNV, YYDKDF (reference sequence). V dropped 7 bases and J dropped 7; count of bases not matched to a gene: 10. This CDR3 has 15 amino acids. The DNA for the CDR3 is TGTGCCACCAAACGGACTAGCGGTTTGGGAAATGAGCAGTTCTTC. It is translated as CATKRTSGLGNEQFF.